A selection of T cell receptor beta chains follows, all from one sample in a study of OX40 agonist ivuxolimab in advanced cancers. Sequencing was performed with immunoSEQ multiplex PCR; in TCRdb, only in-frame clones are kept and a portion is missing. The sample records roughly 53,000 clones, around 90% being singletons. The specimen was CD4+ or CD8+ T cells sorted from blood, collected in a trial of the OX40 agonist ivuxolimab. The receptor source for this set is an adult with an advanced solid tumor such as melanoma, head and neck, liver or kidney cancer. Each CDR3 is given with its conserved first and last residue. Each record gives: clone size, V gene, J gene, D gene, CDR3 DNA, CDR3 protein. The D gene is left open where the match is weak. Expanded clones get a size class; other rows say once, few or many, or leave the size out.

.	TRBV5-6	TRBJ2-7	TRBD2	TGTGCCAGCAGCTTGCTCTTGGCTAGCGGGAGCTCCTACGAGCAGTACTTC	CASSLLLASGSSYEQYF
.	TRBV11-3	TRBJ1-1	.	TGTGCCAGCACTAGACAGTCTAACACTGAAGCTTTCTTT	CASTRQSNTEAFF
.	TRBV6-5	TRBJ2-7	TRBD1	TGTGCCAGCAGTCCACGACAGGGCTACGAGCAGTACTTC	CASSPRQGYEQYF
.	TRBV28	TRBJ2-7	.	TGTGCCAGCATGGGGACTCCCGCCTACGAGCAGTACTTC	CASMGTPAYEQYF
.	TRBV5-1	TRBJ1-1	TRBD1	TGCGCCAGCAGCTTGGAGGCAGGGGGGAACACTGAAGCTTTCTTT	CASSLEAGGNTEAFF
once	TRBV7-9	TRBJ1-2	.	TGTGCCAGCAGCTTAGCGGGCAACTATGGCTACACCTTC	CASSLAGNYGYTF
.	TRBV7-9	TRBJ2-5	TRBD2	TGTGCCAGCAGCCGGGAGGCAGAGACCCAGTACTTC	CASSREAETQYF
.	TRBV5-1	TRBJ1-4	.	TGCGCCAGCAGTTTGGGGGTCGGGGGCAATGAAAAACTGTTTTTT	CASSLGVGGNEKLFF
.	TRBV7-2	TRBJ2-1	TRBD1	TGTGCCAGCAGCTTATCTGGACAGGGGGCCCGCAGCTCCTACAATGAGCAGTTCTTC	CASSLSGQGARSSYNEQFF
once	TRBV4-1	TRBJ2-7	TRBD1	TGCGCCAGCAGCCAAGCACAGGGGGCTTTGTACGAGCAGTACTTC	CASSQAQGALYEQYF
few	TRBV19	TRBJ2-7	TRBD1	TGTGCCAGTAGTATCCGGCAGGGGGCAGTTGAGCAGTACTTC	CASSIRQGAVEQYF
.	TRBV2	TRBJ1-1	.	TGTGCCAGCGGGGGGAGAGGAATGAACACTGAAGCTTTCTTT	CASGGRGMNTEAFF
.	TRBV28	TRBJ2-7	TRBD2	TGTGCCAGCAGTTTTGGAAGCGGGGGGATCGCGTCCTACGAGCAGTACTTC	CASSFGSGGIASYEQYF
.	TRBV28	TRBJ2-5	TRBD2	TGTGCCAGCAGTACACAAAGGGGACTAGCCCCCGAGACCCAGTACTTC	CASSTQRGLAPETQYF
.	TRBV7-7	TRBJ2-3	.	TGTGCTAGCAGCTTATCGTCTAGCACAGATACGCAGTATTTT	CASSLSSSTDTQYF
.	TRBV20-1	TRBJ1-1	.	TGCAGTGCTTGGTCGTTTGAAGCTTTCTTT	CSAWSFEAFF
few	TRBV9	TRBJ2-3	.	TGTGCCAGCAGCGTAGCGAGTAAAAGCACAGATACGCAGTATTTT	CASSVASKSTDTQYF
.	TRBV7-9	TRBJ2-5	.	TGTGCCAGCAGCCATCAAGTCCTGGAGGTGGAGACCCAGTACTTC	CASSHQVLEVETQYF
.	TRBV19	TRBJ2-7	TRBD1	TGTGCCAGTAGTCGACAGGGGGAGTACTACGAGCAGTACTTC	CASSRQGEYYEQYF
.	TRBV10-1	TRBJ2-5	.	TGCGCCAGCAGTGAGTCTGGGAGAGGAGCGGAGGGGGTAGAGACCCAGTACTTC	CASSESGRGAEGVETQYF
.	TRBV2	TRBJ2-6	.	TGTGCCAGCATTCTCACAGGGAATTCTGGGGCCAACGTCCTGACTTTC	CASILTGNSGANVLTF
.	TRBV7-2	TRBJ2-7	TRBD1	TGTGCCAGCAGCTTAGGGGACAGGATTAGCTCCTACGAGCAGTACTTC	CASSLGDRISSYEQYF
.	TRBV9	TRBJ2-3	.	TGTGCCAGCAGCGTAGAGGGGTTTCTCGATACGCAGTATTTT	CASSVEGFLDTQYF
.	TRBV7-9	TRBJ2-1	TRBD2	TGTGCCAGCAGCACCGGGACTAGCGGAAGCAATGAGCAGTTCTTC	CASSTGTSGSNEQFF
.	TRBV27	TRBJ1-1	TRBD1	TGTGCCAGCAATAGACAGGGGCCGAACACTGAAGCTTTCTTT	CASNRQGPNTEAFF